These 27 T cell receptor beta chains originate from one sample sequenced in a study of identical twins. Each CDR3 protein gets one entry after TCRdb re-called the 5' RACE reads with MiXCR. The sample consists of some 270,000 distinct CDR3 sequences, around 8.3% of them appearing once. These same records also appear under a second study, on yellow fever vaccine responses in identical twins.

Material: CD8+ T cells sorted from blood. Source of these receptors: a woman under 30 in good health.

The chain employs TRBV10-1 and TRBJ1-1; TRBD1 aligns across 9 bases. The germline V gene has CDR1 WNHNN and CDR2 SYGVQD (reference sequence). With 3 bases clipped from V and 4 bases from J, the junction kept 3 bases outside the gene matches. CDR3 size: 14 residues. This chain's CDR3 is CASSDLTGGTEAFF. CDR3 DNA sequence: TGCGCCAGCAGTGATTTGACAGGGGGCACTGAAGCTTTCTTT.

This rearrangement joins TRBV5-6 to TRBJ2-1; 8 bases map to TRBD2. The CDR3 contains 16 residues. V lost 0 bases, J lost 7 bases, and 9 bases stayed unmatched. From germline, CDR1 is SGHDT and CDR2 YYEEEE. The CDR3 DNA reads TGTGCCAGCAGCTTGGTGGGACTAGAGGTCGGAAATGAGCAGTTCTTC. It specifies CASSLVGLEVGNEQFF. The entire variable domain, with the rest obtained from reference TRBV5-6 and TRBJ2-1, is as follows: DAGVTQSPTHLIKTRGQQVTLRCSPKSGHDTVSWYQQALGQGPQFIFQYYEEEERQRGNFPDRFSGHQFPNYSSELNVNALLLGDSALYLCASSLVGLEVGNEQFFGPGTRLTVL.

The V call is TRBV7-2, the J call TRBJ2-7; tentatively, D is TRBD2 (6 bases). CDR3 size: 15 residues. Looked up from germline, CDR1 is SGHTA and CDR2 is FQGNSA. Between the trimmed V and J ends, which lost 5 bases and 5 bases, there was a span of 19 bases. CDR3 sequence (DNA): TGTGCCAGCAGCCGCGGACTAATCTCGGGAAACGAGCAGTACTTC. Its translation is CASSRGLISGNEQYF.

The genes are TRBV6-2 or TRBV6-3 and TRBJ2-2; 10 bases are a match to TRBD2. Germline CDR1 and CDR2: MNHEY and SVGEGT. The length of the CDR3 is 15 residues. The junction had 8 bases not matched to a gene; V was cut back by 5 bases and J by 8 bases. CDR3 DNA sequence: TGTGCCAGCAGTATTCTAGCGGGAGAGAAAGGGGAGCTGTTTTTT. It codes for CASSILAGEKGELFF.

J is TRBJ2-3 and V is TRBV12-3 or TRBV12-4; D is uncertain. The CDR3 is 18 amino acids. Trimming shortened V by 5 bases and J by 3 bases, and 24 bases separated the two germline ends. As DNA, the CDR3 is TGTGCCAGCAGTCCGTCTTTGAAGTTCCAGGTCGGTACAGATACGCAGTATTTT. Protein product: CASSPSLKFQVGTDTQYF.

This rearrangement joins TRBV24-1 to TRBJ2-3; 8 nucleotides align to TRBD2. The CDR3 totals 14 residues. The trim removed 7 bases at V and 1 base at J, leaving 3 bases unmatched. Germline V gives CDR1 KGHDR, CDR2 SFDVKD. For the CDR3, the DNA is TGTGCCACCAGAAGCGGGAGAGGCACAGATACGCAGTATTTT. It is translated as CATRSGRGTDTQYF.

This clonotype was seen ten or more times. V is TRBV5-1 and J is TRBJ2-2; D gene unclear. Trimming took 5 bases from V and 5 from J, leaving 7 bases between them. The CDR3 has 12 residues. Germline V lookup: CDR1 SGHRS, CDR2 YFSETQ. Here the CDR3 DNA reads TGCGCCAGCAGGTCATCAACCGGGGAGCTGTTTTTT. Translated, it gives CASRSSTGELFF.

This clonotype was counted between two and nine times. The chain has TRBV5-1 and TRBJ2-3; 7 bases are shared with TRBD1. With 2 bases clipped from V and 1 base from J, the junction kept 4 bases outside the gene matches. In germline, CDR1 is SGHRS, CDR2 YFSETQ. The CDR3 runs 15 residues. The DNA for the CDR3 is TGCGCCAGCAGCTTAGGACAGGAGGGCACAGATACGCAGTATTTT. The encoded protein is CASSLGQEGTDTQYF.

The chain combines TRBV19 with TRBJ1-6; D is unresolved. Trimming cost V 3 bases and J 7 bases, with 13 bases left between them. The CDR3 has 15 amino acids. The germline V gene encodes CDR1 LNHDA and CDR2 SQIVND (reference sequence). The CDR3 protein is CASSIGEGGNSPLHF. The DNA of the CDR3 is TGTGCCAGTAGTATTGGCGAGGGTGGGAATTCACCCCTCCACTTT.

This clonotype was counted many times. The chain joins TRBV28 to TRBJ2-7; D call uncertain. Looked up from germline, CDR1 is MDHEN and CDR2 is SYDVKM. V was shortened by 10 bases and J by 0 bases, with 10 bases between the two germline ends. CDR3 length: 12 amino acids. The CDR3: CATQPLSYEQYF. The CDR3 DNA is TGTGCCACCCAACCCCTCTCCTACGAGCAGTACTTC.

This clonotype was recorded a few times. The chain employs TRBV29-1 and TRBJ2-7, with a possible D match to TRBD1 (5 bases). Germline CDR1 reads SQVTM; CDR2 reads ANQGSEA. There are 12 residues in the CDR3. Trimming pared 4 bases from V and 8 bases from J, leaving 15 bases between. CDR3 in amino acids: CSVVLGPAQQYF. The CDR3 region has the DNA TGCAGCGTTGTCCTGGGGCCAGCTCAGCAGTACTTC.

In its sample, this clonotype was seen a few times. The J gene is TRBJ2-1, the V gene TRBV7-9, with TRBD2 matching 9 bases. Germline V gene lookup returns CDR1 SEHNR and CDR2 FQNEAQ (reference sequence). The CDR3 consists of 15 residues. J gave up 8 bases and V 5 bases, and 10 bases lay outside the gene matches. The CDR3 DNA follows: TGTGCCAGCAGCGCACCACCGGGACTAGCTGATGAGCAGTTCTTC. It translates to CASSAPPGLADEQFF.

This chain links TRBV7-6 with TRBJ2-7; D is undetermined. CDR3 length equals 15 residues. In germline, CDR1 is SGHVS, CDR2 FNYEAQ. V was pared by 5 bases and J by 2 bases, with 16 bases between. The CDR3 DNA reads TGTGCCAGCAGCCCGATGAGCGCGCCCGCCTACGAGCAGTACTTC. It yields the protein CASSPMSAPAYEQYF.

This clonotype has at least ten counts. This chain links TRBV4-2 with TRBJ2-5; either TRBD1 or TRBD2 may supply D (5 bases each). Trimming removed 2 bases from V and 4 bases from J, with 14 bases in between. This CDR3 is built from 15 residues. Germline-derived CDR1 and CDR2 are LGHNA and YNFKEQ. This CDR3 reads CASSQSFGGGETQYF. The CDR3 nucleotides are TGTGCCAGCAGCCAATCATTCGGTGGGGGAGAGACCCAGTACTTC.

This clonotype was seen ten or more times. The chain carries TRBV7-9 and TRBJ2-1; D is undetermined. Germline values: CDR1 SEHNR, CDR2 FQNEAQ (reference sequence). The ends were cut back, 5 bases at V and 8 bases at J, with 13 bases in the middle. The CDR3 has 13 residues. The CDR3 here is CASSPPLTYEQFF. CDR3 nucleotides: TGTGCCAGCAGCCCCCCCCTTACGTATGAGCAGTTCTTC.

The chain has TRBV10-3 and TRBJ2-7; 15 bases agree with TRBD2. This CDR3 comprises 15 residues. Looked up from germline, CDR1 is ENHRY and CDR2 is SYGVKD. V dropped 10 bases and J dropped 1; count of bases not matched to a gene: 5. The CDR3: CATGTSGGRSYEQYF. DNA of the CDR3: TGTGCCACCGGGACTAGCGGGGGGAGATCCTACGAGCAGTACTTC.

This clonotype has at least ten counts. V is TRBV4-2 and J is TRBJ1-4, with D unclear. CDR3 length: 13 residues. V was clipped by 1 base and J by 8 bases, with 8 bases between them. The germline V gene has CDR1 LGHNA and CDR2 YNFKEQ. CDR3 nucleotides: TGTGCCAGCAGCCAAGGAAGAGGGGAAAAACTGTTTTTT. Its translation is CASSQGRGEKLFF.

The CDR3 nucleotides are TGTGCCATCGCGGACAGTTCCTACGAGCAGTACTTC. As protein: CAIADSSYEQYF. This chain connects TRBV10-3 to TRBJ2-7, with D perhaps matching TRBD1 (6 bases). V lost 8 bases, J lost 1 base, and 9 bases lay in between. The CDR3 runs 12 residues. Germline V gene lookup returns CDR1 ENHRY and CDR2 SYGVKD.

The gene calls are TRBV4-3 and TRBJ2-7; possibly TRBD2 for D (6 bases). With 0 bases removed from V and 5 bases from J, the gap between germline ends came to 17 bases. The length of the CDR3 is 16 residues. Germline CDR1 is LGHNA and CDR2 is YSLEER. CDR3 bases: TGCGCCAGCAGCCAAGAGAGGCAGACTAGAGGGGACGAGCAGTACTTC. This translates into CASSQERQTRGDEQYF.

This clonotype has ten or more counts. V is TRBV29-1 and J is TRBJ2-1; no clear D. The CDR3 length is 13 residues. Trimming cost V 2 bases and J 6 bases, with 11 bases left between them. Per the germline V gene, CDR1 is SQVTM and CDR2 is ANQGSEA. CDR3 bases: TGCAGCGTTGAATTTGGAGTCTCCAATGAGCAGTTCTTC. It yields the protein CSVEFGVSNEQFF.

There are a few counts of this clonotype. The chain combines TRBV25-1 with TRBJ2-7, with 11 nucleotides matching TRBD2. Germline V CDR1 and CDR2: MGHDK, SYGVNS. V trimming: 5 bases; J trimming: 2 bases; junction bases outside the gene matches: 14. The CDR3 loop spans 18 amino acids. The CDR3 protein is CASSHGGTSGTRPYEQYF. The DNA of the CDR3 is TGTGCCAGCAGTCACGGCGGGACTAGCGGTACCCGCCCCTACGAGCAGTACTTC.

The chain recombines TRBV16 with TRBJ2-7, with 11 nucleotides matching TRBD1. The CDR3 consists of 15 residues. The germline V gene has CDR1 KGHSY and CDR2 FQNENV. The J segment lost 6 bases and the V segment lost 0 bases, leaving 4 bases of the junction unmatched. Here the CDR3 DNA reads TGTGCCAGCAGCCAATCGGGACAGGGGGTCGGCGAGCAGTACTTC. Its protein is CASSQSGQGVGEQYF.

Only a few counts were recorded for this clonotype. The DNA for the CDR3 is TGTGCCAGCAGCCAGCTAAAGAGCGGGGAGCTGTTTTTT. Its protein is CASSQLKSGELFF. V is TRBV3-1 and J is TRBJ2-2; D not certain. CDR3 length: 13 residues. Germline CDR1 is LGHDT and CDR2 is YNNKEL (reference sequence). V was cut by 3 bases and J by 7 bases, with 9 bases left in between.

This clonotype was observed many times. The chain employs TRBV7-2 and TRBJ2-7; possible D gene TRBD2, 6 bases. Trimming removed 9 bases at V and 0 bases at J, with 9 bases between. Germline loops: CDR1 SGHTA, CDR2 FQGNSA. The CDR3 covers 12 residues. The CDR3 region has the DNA TGTGCCAGTAGCGGCCCCTCCTACGAGCAGTACTTC. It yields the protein CASSGPSYEQYF.

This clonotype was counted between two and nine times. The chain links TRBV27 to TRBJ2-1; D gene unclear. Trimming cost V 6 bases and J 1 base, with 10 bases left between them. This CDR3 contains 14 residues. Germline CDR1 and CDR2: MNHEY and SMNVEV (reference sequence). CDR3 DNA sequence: TGTGCCAGCAGCAAAGAATTATCCTACAATGAGCAGTTCTTC. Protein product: CASSKELSYNEQFF.

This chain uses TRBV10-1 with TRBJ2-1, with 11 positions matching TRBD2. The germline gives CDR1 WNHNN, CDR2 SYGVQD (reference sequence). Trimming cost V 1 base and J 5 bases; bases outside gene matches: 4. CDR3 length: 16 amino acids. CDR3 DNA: TGCGCCAGCAGTGAGTGGCTAGCGGGAGGCGACAATGAGCAGTTCTTC. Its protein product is CASSEWLAGGDNEQFF.

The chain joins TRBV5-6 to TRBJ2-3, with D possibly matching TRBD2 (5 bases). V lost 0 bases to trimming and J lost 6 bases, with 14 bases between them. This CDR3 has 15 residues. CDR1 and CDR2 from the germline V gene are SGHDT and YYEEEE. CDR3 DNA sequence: TGTGCCAGCAGCTTGGGGCCACTAGTCATGGATACGCAGTATTTT. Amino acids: CASSLGPLVMDTQYF.